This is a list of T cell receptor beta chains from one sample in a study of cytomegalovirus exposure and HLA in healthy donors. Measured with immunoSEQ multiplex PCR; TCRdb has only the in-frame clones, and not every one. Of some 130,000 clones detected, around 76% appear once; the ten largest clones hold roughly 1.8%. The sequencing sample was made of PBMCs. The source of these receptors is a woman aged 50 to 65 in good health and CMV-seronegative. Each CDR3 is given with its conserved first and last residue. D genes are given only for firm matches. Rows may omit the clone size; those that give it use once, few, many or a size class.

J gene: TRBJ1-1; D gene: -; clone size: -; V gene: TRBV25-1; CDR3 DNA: TGTGCCAGCAGTGTCGGGATCTCAATTGAAGCTTTCTTT; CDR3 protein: CASSVGISIEAFF
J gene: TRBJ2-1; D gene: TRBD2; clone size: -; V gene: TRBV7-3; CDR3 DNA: TGTGCCAGCAGCTTAACTAGCGGGAGAGTGGAGCAGTTCTTC; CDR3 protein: CASSLTSGRVEQFF
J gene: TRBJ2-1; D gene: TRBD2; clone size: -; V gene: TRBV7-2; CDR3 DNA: TGTGCCAGCAGCTTAGTCCTGGGGGGGAATGAGCAGTTCTTC; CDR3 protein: CASSLVLGGNEQFF
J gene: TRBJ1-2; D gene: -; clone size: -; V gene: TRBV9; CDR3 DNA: TGTGCCAGCAGCGTAGGACAACAGGGTATCGGCTACACCTTC; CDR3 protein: CASSVGQQGIGYTF
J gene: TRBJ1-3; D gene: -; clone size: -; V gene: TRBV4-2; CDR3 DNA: TGTGCCAGCAGCCAAGCCCTCAAGCCCGGTGCCTCTGGAAACACCATATATTTT; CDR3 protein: CASSQALKPGASGNTIYF
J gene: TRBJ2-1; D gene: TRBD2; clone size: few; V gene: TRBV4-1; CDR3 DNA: TGCGCCAGCAGCCTAGGAATGTTAGCGGGCGGGGAGCAGTTCTTC; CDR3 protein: CASSLGMLAGGEQFF
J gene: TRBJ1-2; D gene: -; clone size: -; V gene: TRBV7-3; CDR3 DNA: TGTGCCAGCAGCTTATCCCGAGTTACAGGGTCGGATGGCTACACCTTC; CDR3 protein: CASSLSRVTGSDGYTF
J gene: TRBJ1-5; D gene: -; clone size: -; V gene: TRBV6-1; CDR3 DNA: TGTGCCAGCAGTCAGACAGAGGCCTATCAGCCCCAGAATTTT; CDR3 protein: CASSQTEAYQPQNF
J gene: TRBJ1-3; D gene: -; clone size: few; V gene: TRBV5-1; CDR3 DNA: TGCGCCAGCAGCTTGGAGTCAGGTGGAAACACCATATATTTT; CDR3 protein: CASSLESGGNTIYF
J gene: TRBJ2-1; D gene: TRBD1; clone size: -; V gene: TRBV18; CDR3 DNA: TGTGCCAGCTCACCAGCGACAGGGGGGGTTGTGCAGTTCTTC; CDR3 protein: CASSPATGGVVQFF
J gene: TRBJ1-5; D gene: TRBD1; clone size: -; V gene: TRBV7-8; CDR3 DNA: TGTGCCAGCAGCCTGACAGGGGCGCCGGGCTATAGCAATCAGCCCCAGCATTTT; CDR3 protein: CASSLTGAPGYSNQPQHF
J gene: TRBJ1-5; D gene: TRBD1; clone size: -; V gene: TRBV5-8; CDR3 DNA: TGCGCCAGCAGCCAAAGACAGGGCTGGCAGCCCCAGCATTTT; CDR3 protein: CASSQRQGWQPQHF
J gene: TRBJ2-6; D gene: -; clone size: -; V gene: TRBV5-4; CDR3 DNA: TGTGCCAGCAGCCCAGACATGTACGGGGCCAACGTCCTGACTTTC; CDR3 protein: CASSPDMYGANVLTF
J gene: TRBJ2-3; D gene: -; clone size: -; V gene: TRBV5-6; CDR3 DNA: TGTGCCAGCAGCGGACCGGGGGGCCGGGGGCGGTCAGATACGCAGTATTTT; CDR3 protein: CASSGPGGRGRSDTQYF
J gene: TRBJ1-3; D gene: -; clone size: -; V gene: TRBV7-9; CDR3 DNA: TGTGCCAGCAGCTTAAACTTCGGGGGCACCATATATTTT; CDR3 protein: CASSLNFGGTIYF
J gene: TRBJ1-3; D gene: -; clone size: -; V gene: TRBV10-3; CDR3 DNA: TGTGCCATCAATCAATTCTCTGGAAACACCATATATTTT; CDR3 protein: CAINQFSGNTIYF
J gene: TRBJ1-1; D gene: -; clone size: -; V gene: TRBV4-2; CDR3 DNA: TGTGCCAGCAGCCAAGATTTGCGGGGTGAAGCTTTCTTT; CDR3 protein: CASSQDLRGEAFF
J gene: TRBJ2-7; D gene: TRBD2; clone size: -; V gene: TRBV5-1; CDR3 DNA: TGCGCCAGCAGCTGGCCACTAGCGGGAGACTACTACGAGCAGTACTTC; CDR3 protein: CASSWPLAGDYYEQYF
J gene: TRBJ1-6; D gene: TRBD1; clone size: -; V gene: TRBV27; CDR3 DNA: TGTGCCAGCAGGTCTACAGGGGGGATAGGGTCACCCCTCCACTTT; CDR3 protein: CASRSTGGIGSPLHF
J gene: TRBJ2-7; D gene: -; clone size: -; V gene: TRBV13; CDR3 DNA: TGTGCCAGCAGCTTACTGGGTTCTAGATACGAGCAGTACTTC; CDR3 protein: CASSLLGSRYEQYF